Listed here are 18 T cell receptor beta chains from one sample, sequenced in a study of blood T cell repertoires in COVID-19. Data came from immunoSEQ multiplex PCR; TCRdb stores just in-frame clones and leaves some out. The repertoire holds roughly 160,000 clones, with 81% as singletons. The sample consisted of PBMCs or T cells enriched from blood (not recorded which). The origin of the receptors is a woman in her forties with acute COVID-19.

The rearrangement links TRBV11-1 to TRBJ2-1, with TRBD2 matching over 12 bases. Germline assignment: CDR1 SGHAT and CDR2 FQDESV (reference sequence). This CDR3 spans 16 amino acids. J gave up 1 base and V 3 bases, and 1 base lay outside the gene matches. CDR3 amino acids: CASSFGLAGSYNEQFF. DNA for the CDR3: TGTGCCAGCAGCTTCGGACTAGCGGGGTCCTACAATGAGCAGTTCTTC.

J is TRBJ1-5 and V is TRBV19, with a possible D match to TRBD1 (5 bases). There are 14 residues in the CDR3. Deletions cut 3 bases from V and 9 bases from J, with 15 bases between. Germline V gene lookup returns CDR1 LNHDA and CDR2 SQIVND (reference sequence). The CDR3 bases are TGTGCCAGTAGTATCCTTAAGGGGTTACCGCCCCAGCATTTT. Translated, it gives CASSILKGLPPQHF.

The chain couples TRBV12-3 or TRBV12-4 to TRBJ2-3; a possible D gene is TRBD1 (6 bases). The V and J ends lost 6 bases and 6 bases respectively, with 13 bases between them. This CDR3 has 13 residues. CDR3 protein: CASRWLGADTQYF. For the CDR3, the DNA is TGTGCCAGCAGGTGGCTGGGGGCGGATACGCAGTATTTT.

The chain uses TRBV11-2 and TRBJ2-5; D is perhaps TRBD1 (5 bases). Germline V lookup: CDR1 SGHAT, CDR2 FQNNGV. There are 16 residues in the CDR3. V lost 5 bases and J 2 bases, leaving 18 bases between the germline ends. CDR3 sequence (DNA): TGTGCCAGCAGCCCGGAAGGGGTAGCAGTTCAAGAGACCCAGTACTTC. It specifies CASSPEGVAVQETQYF. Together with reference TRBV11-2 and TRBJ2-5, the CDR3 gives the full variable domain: EAGVAQSPRYKIIEKRQSVAFWCNPISGHATLYWYQQILGQGPKLLIQFQNNGVVDDSQLPKDRFSAERLKGVDSTLKIQPAKLEDSAVYLCASSPEGVAVQETQYFGPGTRLLVL.

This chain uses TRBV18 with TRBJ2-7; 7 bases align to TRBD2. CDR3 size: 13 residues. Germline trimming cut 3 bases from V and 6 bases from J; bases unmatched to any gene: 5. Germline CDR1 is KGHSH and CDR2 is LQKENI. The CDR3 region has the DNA TGTGCCAGCTCACCCCTCAGCGGGATCGAGCAGTACTTC. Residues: CASSPLSGIEQYF.

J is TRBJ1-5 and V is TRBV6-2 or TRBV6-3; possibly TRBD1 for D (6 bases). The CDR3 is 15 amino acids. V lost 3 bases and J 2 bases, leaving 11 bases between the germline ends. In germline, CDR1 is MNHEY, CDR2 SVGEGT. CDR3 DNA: TGTGCCAGCAGTTATCAGGGGCAAGGCAATCAGCCCCAGCATTTT. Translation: CASSYQGQGNQPQHF.

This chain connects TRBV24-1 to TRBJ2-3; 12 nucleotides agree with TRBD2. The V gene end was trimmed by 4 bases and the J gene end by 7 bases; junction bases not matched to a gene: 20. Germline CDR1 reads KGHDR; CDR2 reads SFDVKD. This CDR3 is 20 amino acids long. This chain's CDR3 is CATSDSLASGRAEPLHTQYF. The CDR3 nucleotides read TGTGCCACCAGTGACTCTCTAGCTAGCGGGAGGGCCGAACCGTTACATACGCAGTATTTT.

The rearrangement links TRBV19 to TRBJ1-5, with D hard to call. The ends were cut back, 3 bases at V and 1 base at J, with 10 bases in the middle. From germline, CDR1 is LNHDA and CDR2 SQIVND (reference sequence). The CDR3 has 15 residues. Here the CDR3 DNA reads TGTGCCAGTAGTATGTGGACTCTGAGCAATCAGCCCCAGCATTTT. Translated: CASSMWTLSNQPQHF.

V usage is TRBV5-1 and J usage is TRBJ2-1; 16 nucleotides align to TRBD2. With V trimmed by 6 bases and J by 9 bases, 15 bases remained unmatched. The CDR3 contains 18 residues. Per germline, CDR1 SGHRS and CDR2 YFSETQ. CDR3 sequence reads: CASNIGTSGRAGAGEQFF. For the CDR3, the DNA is TGCGCCAGCAACATCGGGACTAGCGGGAGGGCCGGAGCGGGTGAGCAGTTCTTC. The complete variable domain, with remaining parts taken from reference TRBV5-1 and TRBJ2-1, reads KAGVTQTPRYLIKTRGQQVTLSCSPISGHRSVSWYQQTPGQGLQFLFEYFSETQRNKGNFPGRFSGRQFSNSRSEMNVSTLELGDSALYLCASNIGTSGRAGAGEQFFGPGTRLTVL.

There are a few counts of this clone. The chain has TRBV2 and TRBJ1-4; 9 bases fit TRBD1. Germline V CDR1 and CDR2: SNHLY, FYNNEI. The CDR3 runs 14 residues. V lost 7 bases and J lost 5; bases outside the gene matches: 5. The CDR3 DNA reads TGTGCCAGCATCCGGGACAGGGTAAATGAAAAACTGTTTTTT. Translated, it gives CASIRDRVNEKLFF.

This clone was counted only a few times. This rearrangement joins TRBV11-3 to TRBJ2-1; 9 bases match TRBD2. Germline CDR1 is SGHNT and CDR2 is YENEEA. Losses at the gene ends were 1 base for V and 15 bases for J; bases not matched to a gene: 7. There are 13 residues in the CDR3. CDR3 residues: CASSLGIAGARFF. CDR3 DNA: TGTGCCAGCAGCTTAGGTATAGCGGGAGCCCGGTTCTTC.

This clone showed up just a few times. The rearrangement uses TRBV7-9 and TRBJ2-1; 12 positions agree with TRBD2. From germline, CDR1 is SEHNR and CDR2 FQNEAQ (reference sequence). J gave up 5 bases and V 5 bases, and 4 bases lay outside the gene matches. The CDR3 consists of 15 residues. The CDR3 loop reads CASSDLAGGHNEQFF. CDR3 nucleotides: TGTGCCAGCAGCGATCTAGCGGGAGGGCACAATGAGCAGTTCTTC. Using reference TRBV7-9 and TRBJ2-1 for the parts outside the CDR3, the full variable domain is DTGVSQNPRHKITKRGQNVTFRCDPISEHNRLYWYRQTLGQGPEFLTYFQNEAQLEKSRLLSDRFSAERPKGSFSTLEIQRTEQGDSAMYLCASSDLAGGHNEQFFGPGTRLTVL.

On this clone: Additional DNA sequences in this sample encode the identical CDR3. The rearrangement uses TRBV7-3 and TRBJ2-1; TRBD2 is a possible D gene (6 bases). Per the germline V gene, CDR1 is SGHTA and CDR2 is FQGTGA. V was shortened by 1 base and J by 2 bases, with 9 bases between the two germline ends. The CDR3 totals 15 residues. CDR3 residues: CASSLMGGPYNEQFF. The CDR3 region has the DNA TGTGCCAGCAGCTTAATGGGAGGTCCCTACAATGAGCAGTTCTTC.

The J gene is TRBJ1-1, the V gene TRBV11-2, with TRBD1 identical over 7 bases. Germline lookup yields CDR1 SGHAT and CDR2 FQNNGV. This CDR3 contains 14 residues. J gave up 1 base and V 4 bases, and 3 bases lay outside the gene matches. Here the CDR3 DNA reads TGTGCCAGCAGCTGGGGACAGCGGAACACTGAAGCTTTCTTT. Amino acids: CASSWGQRNTEAFF.

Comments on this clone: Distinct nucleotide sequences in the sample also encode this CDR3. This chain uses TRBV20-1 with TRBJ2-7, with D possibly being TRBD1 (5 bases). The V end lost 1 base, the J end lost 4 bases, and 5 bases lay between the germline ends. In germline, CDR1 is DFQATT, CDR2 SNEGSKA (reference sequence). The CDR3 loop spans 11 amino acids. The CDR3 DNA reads TGCAGTGCTAGAGCAGGGTACGAGCAGTACTTC. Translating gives CSARAGYEQYF.

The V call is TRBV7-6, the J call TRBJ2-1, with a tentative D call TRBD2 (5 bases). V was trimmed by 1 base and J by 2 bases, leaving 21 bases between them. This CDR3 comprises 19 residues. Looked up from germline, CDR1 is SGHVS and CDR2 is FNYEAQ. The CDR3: CASSLDPAETVGPYNEQFF. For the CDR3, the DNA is TGTGCCAGCAGCTTAGACCCAGCGGAGACCGTAGGCCCCTACAATGAGCAGTTCTTC.

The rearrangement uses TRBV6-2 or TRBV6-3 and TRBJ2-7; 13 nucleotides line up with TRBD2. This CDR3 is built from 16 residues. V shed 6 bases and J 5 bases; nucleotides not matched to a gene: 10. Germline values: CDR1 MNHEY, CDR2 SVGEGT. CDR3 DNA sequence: TGTGCCAGCAGCTTACCTACTAGCGGGAGGGGCCACGAGCAGTACTTC. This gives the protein CASSLPTSGRGHEQYF.

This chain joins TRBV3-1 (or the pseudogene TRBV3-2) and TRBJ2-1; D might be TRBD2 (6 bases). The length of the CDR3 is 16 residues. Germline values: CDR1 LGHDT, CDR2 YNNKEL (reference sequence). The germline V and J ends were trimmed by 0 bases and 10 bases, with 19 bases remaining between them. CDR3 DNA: TGTGCCAGCAGCCAAGATCCTAGCGTAGGCCGGGAGGAGCAGTTCTTC. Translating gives CASSQDPSVGREEQFF.